This T cell receptor beta chain was identified in a study of CXCR3-negative and CXCR3-positive naive CD8 T cells. CDR1 is MDHEN, CDR2 SYDVKM, per germline. The CDR3 covers 14 residues. Investigators sorted each CD8+ T cell subset in triplicate, taking under 350,000 cells each time. UMI-labeled 5' RACE TRB cDNA libraries were prepared from the cells. TCRdb re-called the 5' RACE reads and shows each CDR3 protein once, DNA omitted. Recorded for this sample: 35,000 to 55,000 distinct CDR3 sequences. The clonotype was recovered from a human donor in good health. Some clones in this sample may be carry-over from other donors' samples. The chain employs TRBV28 and TRBJ1-5. Sequencing was carried out using naive CXCR3- CD8+ T cells from blood. Subset reported: CD45RO-CCR7+CD27+CD95- naive CD8+ T cells lacking CXCR3 (TNR3-). The CDR3 protein is CASSLGRSNQPQHF.